The T cell receptor (beta chain) described here comes from a study of blood T cell repertoires in COVID-19. About the study: Nucleic acid was either cDNA or gDNA, and it came from T cells, B-cell-depleted T cells, or PBMCs.

V was trimmed by 1 base and J by 9 bases, leaving 17 bases between them. The germline V gene has CDR1 SGHDT and CDR2 YYEEEE. The CDR3 covers 16 residues. In assigning cohorts, the study relied on participant-reported clinical history. All recovered Cohort 3 donors got two negative PCRs, got clearance, or saw symptom resolution. Repertoires were generated with immunoSEQ multiplex PCR, while TCRdb's copy carries only in-frame clones and drops some. The sample has around 430,000 clones, approximately 90% seen once. Sequencing used PBMCs or T cells enriched from blood (not recorded which). The TCR originated in a woman aged 45-65 years who had recovered from COVID-19. The chain uses TRBV5-6 and TRBJ1-6; possible D gene TRBD1, 5 bases. The CDR3 DNA sequence: TGTGCCAGCAGCTTGCTCCCAGGGCGCAATACTTCACCCCTCCACTTT. The encoded protein is CASSLLPGRNTSPLHF.